This T cell receptor (beta chain) was identified during a study of T cell repertoires in breast cancer (TCRdb year 2016). About the study as a whole: The study profiled tumors, lymph nodes and peripheral blood lymphocytes from breast cancer patients, plus peripheral blood from healthy control donors. ER+/PR+ status was present in the majority of the roughly 21 patient tumors that were analyzed for shared TCRs. The controls were nine healthy donors whose age range was similar to that of the patients. On average, roughly 500,000 sequences per sample and roughly 10 reads per input cell were obtained by sequencing. The study reasoned that TCRs shared between breast cancer patients would target shared antigens, given breast cancer's low mutational burden and rare common mutations. Tumors and tumor-involved lymph nodes were minced and digested with Liberase and DNase, then filtered through 70-um and 40-um filters. Tumor-free lymph nodes were processed without enzymatic digestion, and blood samples were separated by Ficoll. Broad study findings and their caveats: TRBV7 predominated among the shared TCRs, which could possibly reflect tumor recognition or a mispriming bias from eight TRBV7 primers. Eighteen TCR pairs were shared across seven or more patient tumors and were rarely found in control blood, which suggested possible tumor specificity. Compared with tumor-free nodes, tumor-involved sentinel lymph nodes shared about fourfold more TCRs with matched tumor repertoires (about 7.7% versus 2%). Genuine antitumor clones may have been missed because singleton TCRs were discarded and only part of each tumor was sampled. Emulsion RT-PCR was considered qualitative rather than quantitative, because transcript abundance and primer differences skewed the recovery of clones. Shared TCRs were encoded by various nucleotide sequences, which suggests selection and expansion based on antigen.

CDR1 and CDR2 are drawn from the germline V gene (reference sequence): MNHNY, SVGAGI. Trimmed from V: 0 bases; trimmed from J: 3 bases; junction bases lacking a gene match: 8. There are 17 amino acids in the CDR3, from cysteine to phenylalanine inclusive. Left in the record is the CDR3 DNA by itself, 51 bases read in frame from the first base. The library was obtained by emulsion pairing. A second nested PCR with blocking oligos suppressed unpaired genes, then a third nested PCR added Illumina adaptors and barcodes. Between about 4,500 and 250,000 T cells, along with C-region, Stepout and V-region primers, were included in each emulsion RT-PCR master mix. The emulsions were generated using the Micellula Emulsion and Purification Kit, and the RT-PCR was run with Qiagen OneStep RT-PCR reagents. The pooled libraries were sequenced on an Illumina MiSeq using paired-end 2 x 250 reads. Concerning the study's data processing: In Galaxy, read pairs were joined and then clipped at the engineered overlap into separate alpha and beta files, and any unclipped reads were discarded. To assign alpha-beta pairs, the researchers used CompleteTCR, a MiTCR-based pipeline that relies on an R script to link chains sharing read cluster identifiers. TCR sequences seen only once, which were about 1-3.4%, were removed as potential sequencing errors. TCRdb reanalyzed the raw reads on its own, using fastp at Q25 for trimming and MiXCR for clone calling, and kept in-frame beta chains. Records with the same CDR3 protein are collapsed into one entry carrying the most frequent genes and DNA. V and J calls and clone size were set by TCRdb, not the authors. The sample data list under 5,500 distinct CDR3 sequences, and under 45% of these were observed just once. Of the sample, 34% is held by the ten largest clones.

There are a few counts of this clonotype. Its antigen target is currently unknown. No much larger clone is present one base from it, and per-base qualities are unavailable. The study used an expanded emulsion RT-PCR method with primers for all TCR V genes to analyze paired alpha-beta TCRs of CD8+ T cells. Before emulsion RT-PCR, CD8+ T cells were isolated with a CD8 positive selection kit and incubated overnight in roughly 10 IU/mL IL-2. The sequence joins TRBV6-6 to TRBJ1-5; 7 central nucleotides agree with TRBD1. Sequences were obtained from CD8+ T cells. The TCR comes from a pool of human donors with breast cancer or a healthy control (not recorded which). CDR3 reads: CASSYSPRDSNNQPQHF. The sequence in DNA is TGTGCCAGCAGTTACTCTCCCCGGGACAGCAACAATCAGCCCCAGCATTTT.